This TCR beta chain was observed in a study of a mutant IDH1 vaccine in newly diagnosed glioma. For the study at large: First vaccine doses came 4-6 weeks after radiotherapy alone, or with temozolomide cycles.

Data came from immunoSEQ multiplex PCR; TCRdb stores just in-frame clones and leaves some out. The sample holds roughly 30,000 clones, 80% to 85% seen once. Time point indicated: week 47, end of study. In every dose of vaccine, 300 ug of mutant IDH1 20-mer peptide was given alongside topical imiquimod. Diagnosis in the donors showed new WHO grade 3 or 4 astrocytomas that were IDH1-mutant and ATRX-lost. The CDR3 has 13 residues. Trimming left V 6 bases short and J 3 bases short, with 14 bases between. The germline CDR1 and CDR2 sequences are SQVTM and ANQGSEA. To note about this clone: Its specificity is unknown.

V and J are TRBV29-1 and TRBJ1-1; the D gene is possibly TRBD1 (6 bases). The receptor was isolated from a young man with glioma. The source material was PBMCs, sampled from a glioma patient whose treatment included an IDH1 peptide vaccine. CDR3 residues: CSVGAGMDTEAFF. Written as DNA, the CDR3 is TGCAGCGTGGGGGCAGGGATGGACACTGAAGCTTTCTTT. The complete variable domain, with remaining parts taken from reference TRBV29-1 and TRBJ1-1, reads SAVISQKPSRDICQRGTSLTIQCQVDSQVTMMFWYRQQPGQSLTLIATANQGSEATYESGFVIDKFPISRPNLTFSTLTVSNMSPEDSSIYLCSVGAGMDTEAFFGQGTRLTVV.